Sequencing of this TCR beta chain was carried out in a study of Graves' ophthalmopathy and Graves' hyperthyroidism. Study-wide results and caveats: As the model predicted ophthalmopathy progression, it achieved a sensitivity of just over 70% and a specificity of about 72%.

RNA transcripts yielded amplified TCR beta CDR3 regions. After a first-round RT-PCR with HTBI primers, a second-round multiplex PCR was run. Via MiXCR, TCRdb re-called the multiplex PCR reads, giving one row per CDR3 protein. The data show 350,000 to 450,000 distinct CDR3 sequences, around 17% seen once. This clonotype was seen at least ten times. As yet, its antigen is unknown. Certain patients were not enrolled. These were patients with other autoimmune diseases, uncontrolled infections, pregnancy or lactation. Diagnosis relied on clinical symptoms, serum thyroxine, TRAb, thyroid ultrasound and orbital computed tomography. The source of the PBMCs was around 10 ml of fresh peripheral blood. Germline CDR1 LNHDA, CDR2 SQIVND (reference sequence). The CDR3 covers 17 residues. The ends were cut back, 7 bases at V and 7 bases at J, with 23 bases in the middle.

The genes are TRBV19 and TRBJ1-6; D ambiguous. The sample comprised peripheral blood. The TCR was taken from a woman aged 18-35 years with Graves' ophthalmopathy. The CDR3 bases are TGTGCCAGTACCTCCGATGCCAAACGGGGTAGGAATTCACCCCTCCACTTT. Protein: CASTSDAKRGRNSPLHF.